A selection of T cell receptor beta chains follows, all from one sample in a study of metastatic and nonmetastatic thyroid tumors. Through MiXCR, TCRdb re-clonotyped the PCR reads. The data show around 7,800 clones, with over 25% seen just once and about a quarter held by the top ten. Sequencing was performed on adjacent normal tissue. The receptors come from a male donor with papillary thyroid cancer or a benign thyroid nodule (not recorded which). Some clones in this sample may be carry-over from other donors' samples. Each CDR3 is given with its conserved first and last residue. The D gene is left open where the match is weak. Clone size is given for some rows only: seen once, a few or many times, or a class if the clone is expanded.

J: TRBJ2-1; V: TRBV5-1; size: -; D: -; CDR3: CASSLGPRATYNEQFF; DNA: TGCGCCAGCAGCTTGGGTCCCAGGGCCACCTACAATGAGCAGTTCTTC
J: TRBJ1-4; V: TRBV5-1; size: -; D: -; CDR3: CASSLGAASTNEKLFF; DNA: TGCGCCAGCAGCTTGGGGGCAGCCTCAACTAATGAAAAACTGTTTTTT
J: TRBJ1-2; V: TRBV25-1; size: medium-sized; D: -; CDR3: CASSESGGGYTF; DNA: TGTGCCAGCAGTGAATCCGGAGGTGGCTACACCTTC
J: TRBJ2-7; V: TRBV5-1; size: -; D: TRBD2; CDR3: CASSLGLAGIDEQYF; DNA: TGCGCCAGCAGCTTGGGGCTAGCGGGAATCGACGAGCAGTACTTC
J: TRBJ1-5; V: TRBV6-5; size: few; D: -; CDR3: CASSYRLGDQPQHF; DNA: TGTGCCAGCAGTTACCGTCTGGGCGATCAGCCCCAGCATTTT
J: TRBJ2-7; V: TRBV11-2; size: few; D: -; CDR3: CASGGSSYEQYF; DNA: TGTGCCAGTGGCGGATCCTCCTACGAGCAGTACTTC
J: TRBJ1-2; V: TRBV6-1; size: few; D: -; CDR3: CAYSLRETNHGYTF; DNA: TGTGCCTACAGCCTCCGGGAGACTAACCATGGCTACACCTTC
J: TRBJ2-1; V: TRBV20-1; size: -; D: TRBD2; CDR3: CSARAGLLAGGGEQFF; DNA: TGCAGTGCTAGGGCAGGCCTACTAGCGGGAGGGGGTGAGCAGTTCTTC
J: TRBJ1-2; V: TRBV5-4; size: many; D: -; CDR3: CASSSTGSAPQGYTF; DNA: TGTGCCAGCAGCTCCACCGGGTCCGCTCCCCAAGGCTACACCTTC
J: TRBJ2-3; V: TRBV5-8; size: -; D: -; CDR3: CASSLGRYPTDTQYF; DNA: TGTGCCAGCAGCTTGGGACGTTATCCCACAGATACGCAGTATTTT
J: TRBJ2-4; V: TRBV5-8; size: -; D: -; CDR3: CASSGLHQGNIQYF; DNA: TGTGCCAGCAGCGGACTCCACCAAGGGAACATTCAGTACTTC
J: TRBJ1-2; V: TRBV7-2; size: medium-sized; D: TRBD1; CDR3: CASSSRDRGNYGYTF; DNA: TGTGCCAGCAGCTCCCGGGACAGGGGCAACTATGGCTACACCTTC